The sequence of this T cell receptor beta chain was determined in a study of Graves' ophthalmopathy and Graves' hyperthyroidism. Donors with ophthalmopathy: moderate-to-severe activity, CAS ≥3, NOSPECS ≥4, duration under 3 months. This clonotype was seen repeatedly, ten times or more. As the template, RNA transcripts were used to amplify TCR beta CDR3 regions. HTBI primers were used in a first-round RT-PCR, which preceded a second-round multiplex PCR. TCRdb redid the calling of the multiplex PCR reads with MiXCR, one entry per CDR3 protein. The data show about 480,000 distinct CDR3 sequences, approximately 15% seen once. This sequence originates from a woman aged 25 to 39 with Graves' ophthalmopathy. What was sequenced was blood.

The CDR3 nucleotides are TGCGCCAGCAGCCCCAGCGGGGGATTCCTTCATGGCTACACCTTC. It yields the protein CASSPSGGFLHGYTF. The chain is built from TRBV5-1 and TRBJ1-2; weak D call: TRBD1 (5 bases). The V end lost 4 bases, the J end lost 6 bases, and 19 bases lay between the germline ends. The CDR3 contains 15 residues. Germline CDR1 SGHRS, CDR2 YFSETQ.